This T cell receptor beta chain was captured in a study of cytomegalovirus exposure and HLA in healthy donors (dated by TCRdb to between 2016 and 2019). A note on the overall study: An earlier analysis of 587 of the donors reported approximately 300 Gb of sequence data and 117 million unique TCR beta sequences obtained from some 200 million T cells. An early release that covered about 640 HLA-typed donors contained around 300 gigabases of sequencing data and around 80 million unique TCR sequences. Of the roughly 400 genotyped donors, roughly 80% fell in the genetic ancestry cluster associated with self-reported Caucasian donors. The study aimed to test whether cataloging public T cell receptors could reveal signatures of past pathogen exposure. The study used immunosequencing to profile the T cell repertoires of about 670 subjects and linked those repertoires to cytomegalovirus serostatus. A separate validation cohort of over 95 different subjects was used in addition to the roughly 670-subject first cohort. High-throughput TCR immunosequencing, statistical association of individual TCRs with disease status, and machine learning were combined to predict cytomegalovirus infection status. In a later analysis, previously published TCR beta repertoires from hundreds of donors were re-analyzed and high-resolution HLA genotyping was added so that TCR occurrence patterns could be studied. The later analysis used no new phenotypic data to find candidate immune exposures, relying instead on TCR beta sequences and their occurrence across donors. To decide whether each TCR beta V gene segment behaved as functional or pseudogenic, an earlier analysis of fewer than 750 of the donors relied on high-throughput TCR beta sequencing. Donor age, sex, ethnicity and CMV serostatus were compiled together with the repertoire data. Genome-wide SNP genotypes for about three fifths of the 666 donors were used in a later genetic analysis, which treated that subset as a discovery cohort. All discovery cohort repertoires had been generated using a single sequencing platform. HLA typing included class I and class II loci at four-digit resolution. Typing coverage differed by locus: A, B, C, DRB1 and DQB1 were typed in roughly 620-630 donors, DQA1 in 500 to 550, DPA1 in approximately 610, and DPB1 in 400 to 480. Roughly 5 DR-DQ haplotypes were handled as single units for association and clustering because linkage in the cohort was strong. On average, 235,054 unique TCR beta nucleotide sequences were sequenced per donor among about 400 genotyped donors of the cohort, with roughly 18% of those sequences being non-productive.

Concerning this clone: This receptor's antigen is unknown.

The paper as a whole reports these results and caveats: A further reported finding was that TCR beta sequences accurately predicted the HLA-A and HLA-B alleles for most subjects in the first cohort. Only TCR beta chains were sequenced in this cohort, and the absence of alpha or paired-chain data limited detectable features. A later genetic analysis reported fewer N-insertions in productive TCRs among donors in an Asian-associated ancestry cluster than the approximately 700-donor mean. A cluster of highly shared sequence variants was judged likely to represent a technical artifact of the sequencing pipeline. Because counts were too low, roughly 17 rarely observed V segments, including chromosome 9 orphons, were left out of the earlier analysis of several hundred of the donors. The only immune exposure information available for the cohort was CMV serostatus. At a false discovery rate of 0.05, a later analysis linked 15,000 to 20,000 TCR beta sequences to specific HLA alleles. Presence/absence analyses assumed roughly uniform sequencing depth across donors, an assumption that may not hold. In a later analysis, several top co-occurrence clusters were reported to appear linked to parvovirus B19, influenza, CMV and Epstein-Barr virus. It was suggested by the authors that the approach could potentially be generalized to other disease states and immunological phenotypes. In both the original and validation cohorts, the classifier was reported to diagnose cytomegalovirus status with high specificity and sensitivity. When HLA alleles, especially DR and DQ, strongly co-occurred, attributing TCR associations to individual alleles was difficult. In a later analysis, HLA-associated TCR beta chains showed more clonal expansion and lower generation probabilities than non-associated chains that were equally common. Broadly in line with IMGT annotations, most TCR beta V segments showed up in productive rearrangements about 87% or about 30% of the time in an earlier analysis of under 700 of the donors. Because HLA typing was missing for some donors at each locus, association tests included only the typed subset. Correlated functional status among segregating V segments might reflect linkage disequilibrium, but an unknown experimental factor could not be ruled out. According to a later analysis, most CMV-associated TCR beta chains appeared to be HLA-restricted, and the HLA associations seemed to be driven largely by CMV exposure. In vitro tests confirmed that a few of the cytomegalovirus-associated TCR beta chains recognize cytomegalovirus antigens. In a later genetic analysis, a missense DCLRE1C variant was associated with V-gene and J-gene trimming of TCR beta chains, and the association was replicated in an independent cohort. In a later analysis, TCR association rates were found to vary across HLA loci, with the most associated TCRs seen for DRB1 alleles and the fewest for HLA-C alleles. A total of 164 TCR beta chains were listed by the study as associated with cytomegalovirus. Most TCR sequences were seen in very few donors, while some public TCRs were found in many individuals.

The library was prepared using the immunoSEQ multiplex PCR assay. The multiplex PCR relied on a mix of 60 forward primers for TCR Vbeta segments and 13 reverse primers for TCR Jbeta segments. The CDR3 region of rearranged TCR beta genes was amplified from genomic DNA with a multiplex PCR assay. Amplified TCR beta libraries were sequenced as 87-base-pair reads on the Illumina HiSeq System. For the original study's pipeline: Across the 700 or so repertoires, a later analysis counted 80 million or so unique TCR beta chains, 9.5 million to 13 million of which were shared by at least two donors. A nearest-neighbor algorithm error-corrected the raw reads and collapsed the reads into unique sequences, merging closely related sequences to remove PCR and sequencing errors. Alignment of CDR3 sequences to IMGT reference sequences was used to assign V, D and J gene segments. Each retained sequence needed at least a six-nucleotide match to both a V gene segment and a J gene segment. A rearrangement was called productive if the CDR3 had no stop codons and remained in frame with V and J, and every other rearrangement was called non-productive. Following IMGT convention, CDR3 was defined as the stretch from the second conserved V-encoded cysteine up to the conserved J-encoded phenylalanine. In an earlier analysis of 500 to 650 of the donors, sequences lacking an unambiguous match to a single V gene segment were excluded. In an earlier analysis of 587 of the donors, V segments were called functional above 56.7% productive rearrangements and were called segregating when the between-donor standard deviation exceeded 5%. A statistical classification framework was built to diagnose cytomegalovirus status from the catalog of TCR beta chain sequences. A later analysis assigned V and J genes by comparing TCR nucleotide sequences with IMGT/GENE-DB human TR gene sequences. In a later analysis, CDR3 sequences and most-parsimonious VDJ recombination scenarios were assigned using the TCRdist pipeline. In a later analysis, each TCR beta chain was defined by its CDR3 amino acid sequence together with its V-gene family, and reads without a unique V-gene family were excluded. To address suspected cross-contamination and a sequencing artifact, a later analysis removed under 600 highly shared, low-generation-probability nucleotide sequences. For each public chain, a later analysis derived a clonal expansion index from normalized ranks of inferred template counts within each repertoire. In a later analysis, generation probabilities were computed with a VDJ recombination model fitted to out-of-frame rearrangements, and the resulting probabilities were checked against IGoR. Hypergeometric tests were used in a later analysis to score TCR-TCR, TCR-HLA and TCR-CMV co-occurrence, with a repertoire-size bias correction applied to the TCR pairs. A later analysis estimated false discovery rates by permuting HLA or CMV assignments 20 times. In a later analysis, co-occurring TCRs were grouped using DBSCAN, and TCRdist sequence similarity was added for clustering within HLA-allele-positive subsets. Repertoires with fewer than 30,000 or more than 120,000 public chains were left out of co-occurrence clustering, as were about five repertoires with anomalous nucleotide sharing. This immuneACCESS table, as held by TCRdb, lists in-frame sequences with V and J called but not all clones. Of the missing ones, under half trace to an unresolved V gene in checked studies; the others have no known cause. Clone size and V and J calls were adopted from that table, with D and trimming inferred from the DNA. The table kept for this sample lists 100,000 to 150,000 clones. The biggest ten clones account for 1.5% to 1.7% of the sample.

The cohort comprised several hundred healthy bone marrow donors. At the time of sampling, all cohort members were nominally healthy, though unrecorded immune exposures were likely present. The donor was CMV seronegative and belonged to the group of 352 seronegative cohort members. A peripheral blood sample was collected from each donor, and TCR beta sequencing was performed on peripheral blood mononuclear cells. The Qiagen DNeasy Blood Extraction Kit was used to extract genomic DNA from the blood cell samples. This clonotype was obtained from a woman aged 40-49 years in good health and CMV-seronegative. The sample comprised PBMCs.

CDR3 region: CASIQAPGQGFNEQFF. The DNA sequence reads TGTGCCAGCATCCAAGCGCCGGGACAGGGATTTAATGAGCAGTTCTTC. The rearrangement combines TRBV25-1 with TRBJ2-1; the central 9 bases match TRBD1. The CDR3 contains 16 residues, cysteine and phenylalanine counted. Just CDR3 DNA is preserved here, 48 bases in frame from base 1. According to the germline V gene, CDR1 reads MGHDK and CDR2 reads SYGVNS. From V the trimming removes 7 bases and from J it removes 7 bases, while the gene matches leave 14 bases of the junction unaccounted for.